This entry lists 25 T cell receptor beta chains sequenced from one sample in a study of memory B cells and T cells in multiple sclerosis. The antigens of these receptors remain unknown. Sequenced by immunoSEQ multiplex PCR; TCRdb stores in-frame clones only, minus some. This table holds 30,000 or so clones, about 82% found once. After stimulus-free culture, autoproliferating CFSE-dim and non-proliferating CFSE-high T cells were sequenced separately. Cultures began with roughly 5x10^7 CFSE-labeled PBMCs, unstimulated for 6 to 8 days, with replicate wells pooled. Material for sequencing was PBMCs from blood kept in culture. The receptor set was obtained from a human donor with multiple sclerosis.

The V call is TRBV12-2, the J call TRBJ2-1. TRBV12-2 counts as a pseudogene. The CDR3 totals 13 residues. The CDR3 DNA follows: TGTGCAAGTCGCTTAGTTTGGGGGAATGAGCAGTTCTTC. Its protein is CASRLVWGNEQFF.

The chain uses TRBV20-1 and TRBJ2-1, with 11 positions matching TRBD2. The V gene's germline CDR1 is DFQATT and CDR2 SNEGSKA (reference sequence). The CDR3 is made up of 11 amino acids. The V and J ends lost 6 bases and 11 bases, in that order; junction bases with no gene match: 3. The CDR3 sequence: CSAGTSGQQFF. In DNA form, the CDR3 reads TGCAGTGCCGGGACTAGCGGACAGCAGTTCTTC.

This chain connects TRBV11-2 to TRBJ1-2; TRBD1 might be the D (5 bases). From germline, CDR1 is SGHAT and CDR2 FQNNGV. This CDR3 has 17 amino acids. Trimming pared 5 bases from V and 3 bases from J, leaving 22 bases between. The CDR3: CASSPIKRVGTDYGYTF. CDR3 nucleotide sequence: TGTGCCAGCAGCCCAATAAAACGGGTAGGGACGGACTATGGCTACACCTTC.

This clone was seen once. The chain couples TRBV15 to TRBJ2-1, with TRBD2 matching over 13 bases. CDR3 length: 16 amino acids. The ends lost 0 bases at V and 10 bases at J; junction bases unmatched: 6. Germline CDR1 LNHNV, CDR2 YYDKDF (reference sequence). The CDR3 reads CATSRDRLAGGGEQFF. The CDR3 DNA is TGTGCCACCAGCAGAGATCGACTAGCGGGAGGAGGGGAGCAGTTCTTC.

J is TRBJ2-3 and V is TRBV2, with 8 bases aligning to TRBD1. Germline V CDR1 and CDR2: SNHLY, FYNNEI. This CDR3 region has 14 residues. With V trimmed by 6 bases and J by 4 bases, 6 bases remained unmatched. CDR3 region: CASSPDRAADTQYF. CDR3 coding DNA: TGTGCCAGCAGCCCGGACAGGGCGGCAGATACGCAGTATTTT.

The chain is built from TRBV7-3 and TRBJ2-5; D is perhaps TRBD2 (7 bases). The CDR3 is 14 amino acids. The V and J ends lost 2 bases and 5 bases respectively, with 12 bases between them. CDR1 and CDR2 (germline): SGHTA, FQGTGA. This CDR3 reads CASSLGGARETQYF. CDR3 bases: TGTGCCAGCAGCTTAGGGGGGGCGAGGGAGACCCAGTACTTC.

This CDR3 is CASGQGAIYNSPLHF. The CDR3 bases are TGTGCCAGCGGACAGGGGGCGATCTATAATTCACCCCTCCACTTT. The V call is TRBV2, the J call TRBJ1-6; TRBD1 agrees at 11 bases. CDR3 length equals 15 residues. Trimming at V came to 8 bases and at J to 3 bases, leaving 3 bases not matched to a gene. The germline CDR1 and CDR2 sequences are SNHLY and FYNNEI.

The gene calls are TRBV7-2 and TRBJ2-3, with 11 bases that match TRBD2. The junction had 14 bases not matched to a gene; V was cut back by 5 bases and J by 4 bases. Germline V gene sequence: CDR1 SGHTA, CDR2 FQGNSA. The CDR3 covers 18 residues. Here the CDR3 DNA reads TGTGCCAGCAGCGCCAGGGCGTTTAGCGGGAGGGCCTCAGATACGCAGTATTTT. Translation gives CASSARAFSGRASDTQYF.

V and J are TRBV2 and TRBJ1-1; the D is unclear. This CDR3 contains 14 residues. The V end lost 5 bases, the J end lost 0 bases, and 10 bases lay between the germline ends. Germline CDR1 is SNHLY and CDR2 is FYNNEI. The CDR3 here is CASSYGSLNTEAFF. In DNA form, the CDR3 reads TGTGCCAGCAGTTACGGGTCACTGAACACTGAAGCTTTCTTT. Full variable domain (missing parts from reference TRBV2 and TRBJ1-1): EPEVTQTPSHQVTQMGQEVILRCVPISNHLYFYWYRQILGQKVEFLVSFYNNEISEKSEIFDDQFSVERPDGSNFTLKIRSTKLEDSAMYFCASSYGSLNTEAFFGQGTRLTVV.

The chain has TRBV27 and TRBJ2-7, with D possibly being TRBD1 (6 bases). Trimming stripped 2 bases from V and 6 bases from J, with 14 bases between. Germline CDR1 MNHEY, CDR2 SMNVEV (reference sequence). The CDR3 has 14 amino acids. CDR3 residues: CASSLAPGASEQYF. For the CDR3, the DNA is TGTGCCAGCAGTTTAGCCCCAGGGGCCAGCGAGCAGTACTTC.

This chain links TRBV19 with TRBJ2-4; the D call may be TRBD1 or TRBD2 (5 bases each). Germline V gene sequence: CDR1 LNHDA, CDR2 SQIVND (reference sequence). The CDR3 length is 18 residues. V was pared by 5 bases and J by 0 bases, with 20 bases between. This CDR3 reads CASSPGRANTIAKNIQYF. As DNA, the CDR3 is TGTGCCAGTAGTCCGGGGCGAGCCAACACTATAGCCAAAAACATTCAGTACTTC.

The gene calls are TRBV28 and TRBJ2-5, with D perhaps TRBD2 (5 bases). Germline CDR1 reads MDHEN; CDR2 reads SYDVKM. Trimming shortened V by 5 bases and J by 4 bases, and 14 bases separated the two germline ends. This CDR3 has 14 amino acids. CDR3 sequence reads: CASSGVLEAETQYF. In DNA, the CDR3 is TGTGCCAGCAGTGGAGTACTAGAGGCAGAGACCCAGTACTTC.

J is TRBJ2-5 and V is TRBV4-1, with D perhaps matching TRBD1 (5 bases). The J call may be mistaken, given a closer DNA end match to TRBJ2-7. Germline V lookup: CDR1 MGHRA, CDR2 YSYEKL. There are 15 residues in the CDR3. CDR3 coding DNA: TGCGCCAGCAGCCAAGCTGCTGGGGCGTCCTACGAGCAGTACTTC. It encodes CASSQAAGASYEQYF.

V is TRBV6-1 and J is TRBJ2-3; 10 bases line up with TRBD2. V lost 1 base, J lost 5 bases, and 3 bases stayed unmatched. CDR3 size: 15 residues. Germline CDR1 reads MNHNS; CDR2 reads SASEGT. The chain's CDR3 is CASSEERGGRDTQYF. The CDR3 DNA reads as TGTGCCAGCAGTGAAGAGCGGGGGGGCAGAGATACGCAGTATTTT.

The chain joins TRBV9 to TRBJ1-4; D gene uncertain. V was trimmed by 3 bases and J by 2 bases, leaving 11 bases between them. Germline lookup yields CDR1 SGDLS and CDR2 YYNGEE. The CDR3 runs 15 residues. This CDR3 is CASSALGSTNEKLFF. CDR3 DNA sequence: TGTGCCAGCAGCGCCCTAGGGAGCACTAATGAAAAACTGTTTTTT.

V gene TRBV11-2 combines with J gene TRBJ1-2, with unresolved D. The V and J ends lost 1 base and 3 bases respectively, with 6 bases between them. CDR3 size: 13 residues. Germline V lookup: CDR1 SGHAT, CDR2 FQNNGV. DNA of the CDR3: TGTGCCAGCAGCTTAGGTAGTTACTATGGCTACACCTTC. Protein sequence: CASSLGSYYGYTF.

The rearrangement uses TRBV6-6 and TRBJ2-2, with D maybe TRBD2 (5 bases). Germline V lookup: CDR1 MNHNY, CDR2 SVGAGI (reference sequence). The ends were cut back, 6 bases at V and 5 bases at J, with 19 bases in the middle. This CDR3 comprises 16 residues. The CDR3 sequence: CASRPSNGVFTGELFF. For the CDR3, the DNA is TGTGCCAGCAGACCGTCGAACGGGGTCTTTACCGGGGAGCTGTTTTTT.

This rearrangement joins TRBV5-6 to TRBJ1-5, with no clear D. The CDR3 has 16 amino acids. V lost 0 bases, J lost 0 bases, and 10 bases lay in between. Germline V gene lookup returns CDR1 SGHDT and CDR2 YYEEEE. CDR3 bases: TGTGCCAGCAGCTTGGCGGGCCCCTATAGCAATCAGCCCCAGCATTTT. Translation: CASSLAGPYSNQPQHF.

The chain links TRBV13 to TRBJ2-7; 7 bases agree with TRBD2. The V and J ends lost 8 bases and 0 bases, in that order; junction bases with no gene match: 7. This CDR3 has 14 amino acids. CDR1 is PRHDT, CDR2 FYEKMQ, per germline (reference sequence). The CDR3 DNA reads TGTGCCAGCGGGAGGGGTATCCGCTCCTACGAGCAGTACTTC. It is translated as CASGRGIRSYEQYF.

This chain uses TRBV5-6 with TRBJ1-1, with D possibly matching TRBD1 (5 bases). CDR1 is SGHDT, CDR2 YYEEEE, per germline. V was shortened by 1 base and J by 2 bases, with 15 bases between the two germline ends. The CDR3 consists of 16 residues. In DNA, the CDR3 is TGTGCCAGCAGCTTGAACAGGCCGTGGCTTAACACTGAAGCTTTCTTT. This gives the protein CASSLNRPWLNTEAFF.

The chain joins TRBV7-9 to TRBJ1-4, with 7 bases aligning to TRBD1. Trimming removed 6 bases from V and 8 bases from J; junction bases left unmatched: 9. Germline V lookup: CDR1 SEHNR, CDR2 FQNEAQ (reference sequence). The CDR3 length is 14 residues. The CDR3 here is CASSRDRVEEKLFF. CDR3 nucleotides: TGTGCCAGCAGTCGAGACAGGGTGGAAGAAAAACTGTTTTTT.

The chain links TRBV4-1 to TRBJ2-7; TRBD2 aligns across 12 bases. This CDR3 is 15 amino acids long. With 5 bases clipped from V and 2 bases from J, the junction kept 4 bases outside the gene matches. Germline CDR1 and CDR2: MGHRA and YSYEKL. The CDR3 sequence is CASSYRLAGAYEQYF. CDR3 sequence (DNA): TGCGCCAGCAGCTATAGACTAGCGGGGGCCTACGAGCAGTACTTC.

This clone was counted a single time. The chain has TRBV6-5 and TRBJ2-7; D gene ambiguous. Germline CDR1 MNHEY, CDR2 SVGAGI. This CDR3 contains 14 residues. Trimming removed 6 bases from V and 3 bases from J, with 15 bases in between. The CDR3 region has the DNA TGTGCCAGCAGGAAGGTCAGAAGTGGCTACGAGCAGTACTTC. Translation: CASRKVRSGYEQYF.

The rearrangement joins TRBV4-1 to TRBJ1-5; D ambiguous. The germline V and J ends were trimmed by 0 bases and 13 bases, with 19 bases remaining between them. Germline values: CDR1 MGHRA, CDR2 YSYEKL. The CDR3 is 15 amino acids. CDR3 in DNA: TGCGCCAGCAGCCAAGATAGCGGGGAAAGTTACGTTCAGCATTTT. This gives the protein CASSQDSGESYVQHF.

The rearrangement links TRBV7-3 to TRBJ1-1; 7 bases fit TRBD1. Germline lookup yields CDR1 SGHTA and CDR2 FQGTGA. The junction had 9 bases not matched to a gene; V was cut back by 5 bases and J by 3 bases. The CDR3 covers 15 residues. The CDR3: CASSPRQGHDTEAFF. The CDR3 DNA is TGTGCCAGCAGCCCAAGACAGGGACACGACACTGAAGCTTTCTTT.